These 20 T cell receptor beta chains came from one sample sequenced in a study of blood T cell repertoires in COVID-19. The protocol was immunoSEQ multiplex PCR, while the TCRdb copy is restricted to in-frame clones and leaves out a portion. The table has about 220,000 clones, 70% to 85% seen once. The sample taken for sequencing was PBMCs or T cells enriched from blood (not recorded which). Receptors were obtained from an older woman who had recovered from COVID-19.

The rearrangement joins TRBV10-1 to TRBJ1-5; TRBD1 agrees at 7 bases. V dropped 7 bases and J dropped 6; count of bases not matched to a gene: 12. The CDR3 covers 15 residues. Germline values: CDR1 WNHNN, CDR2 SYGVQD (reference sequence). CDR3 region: CASIKTGAPGQPQHF. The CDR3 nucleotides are TGCGCCAGCATTAAAACAGGGGCGCCCGGTCAGCCCCAGCATTTT.

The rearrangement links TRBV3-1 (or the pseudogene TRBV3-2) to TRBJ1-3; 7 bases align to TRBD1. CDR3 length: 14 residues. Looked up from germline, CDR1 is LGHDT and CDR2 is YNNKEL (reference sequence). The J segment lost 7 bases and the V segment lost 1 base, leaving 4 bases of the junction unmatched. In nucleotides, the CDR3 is TGTGCCAGCAGCCAAGTTTCACAGGGGAACACCATATATTTT. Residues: CASSQVSQGNTIYF.

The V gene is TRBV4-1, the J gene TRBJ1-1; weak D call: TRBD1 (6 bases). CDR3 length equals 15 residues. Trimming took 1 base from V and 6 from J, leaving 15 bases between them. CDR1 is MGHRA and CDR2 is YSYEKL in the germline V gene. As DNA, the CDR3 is TGCGCCAGCAGCCAAGTTGATCAGGGGTTTCCTGAAGCTTTCTTT. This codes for CASSQVDQGFPEAFF.

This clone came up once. Here the CDR3 DNA reads TGTGCCATCAGTGAACGGGGGGAGATCGGTTCACCCCTCCACTTT. Protein: CAISERGEIGSPLHF. The chain is built from TRBV10-3 and TRBJ1-6, with TRBD1 as a possible D gene (5 bases). The CDR3 totals 15 residues. V was pared by 3 bases and J by 9 bases, with 15 bases between. Per germline, CDR1 ENHRY and CDR2 SYGVKD.

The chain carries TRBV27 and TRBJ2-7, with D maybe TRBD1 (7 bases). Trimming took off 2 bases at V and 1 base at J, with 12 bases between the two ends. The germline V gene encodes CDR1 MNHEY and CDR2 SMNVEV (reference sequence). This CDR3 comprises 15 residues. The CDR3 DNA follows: TGTGCCAGCAGTTTAGCCAGGGGGGCTTCCTACGAGCAGTACTTC. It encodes CASSLARGASYEQYF.

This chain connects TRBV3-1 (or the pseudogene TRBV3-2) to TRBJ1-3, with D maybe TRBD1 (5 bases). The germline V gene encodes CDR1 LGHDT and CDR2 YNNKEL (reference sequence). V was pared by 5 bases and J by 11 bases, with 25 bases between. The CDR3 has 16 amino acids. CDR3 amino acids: CASSNGKGTASGAIYF. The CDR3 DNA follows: TGTGCCAGCAGCAATGGCAAAGGGACCGCGTCGGGAGCCATATATTTT.

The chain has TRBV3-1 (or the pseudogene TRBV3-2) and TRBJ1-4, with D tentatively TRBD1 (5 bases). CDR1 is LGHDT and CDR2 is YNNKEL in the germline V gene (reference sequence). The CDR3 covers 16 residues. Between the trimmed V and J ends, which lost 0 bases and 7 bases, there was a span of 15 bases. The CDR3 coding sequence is TGTGCCAGCAGCCAAGATGTTACAGGTGGTAGTGAAAAACTGTTTTTT. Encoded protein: CASSQDVTGGSEKLFF.

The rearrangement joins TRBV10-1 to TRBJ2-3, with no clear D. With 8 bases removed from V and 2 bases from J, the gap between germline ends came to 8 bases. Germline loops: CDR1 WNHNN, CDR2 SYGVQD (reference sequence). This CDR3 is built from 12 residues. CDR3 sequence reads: CASPTVTDTQYF. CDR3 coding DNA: TGCGCCAGCCCTACGGTCACAGATACGCAGTATTTT.

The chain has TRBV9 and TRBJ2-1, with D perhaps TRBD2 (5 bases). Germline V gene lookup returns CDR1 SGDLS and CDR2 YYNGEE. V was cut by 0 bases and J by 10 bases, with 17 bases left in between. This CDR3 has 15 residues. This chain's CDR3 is CASSVGLDHTREQFF. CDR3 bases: TGTGCCAGCAGCGTAGGTCTAGACCACACTAGGGAGCAGTTCTTC.

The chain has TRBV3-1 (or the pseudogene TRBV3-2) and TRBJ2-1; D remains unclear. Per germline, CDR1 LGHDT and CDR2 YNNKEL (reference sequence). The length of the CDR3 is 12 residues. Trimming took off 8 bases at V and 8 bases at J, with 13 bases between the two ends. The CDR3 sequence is CASALGPHEQFF. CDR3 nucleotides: TGTGCCAGCGCACTGGGCCCCCATGAGCAGTTCTTC.

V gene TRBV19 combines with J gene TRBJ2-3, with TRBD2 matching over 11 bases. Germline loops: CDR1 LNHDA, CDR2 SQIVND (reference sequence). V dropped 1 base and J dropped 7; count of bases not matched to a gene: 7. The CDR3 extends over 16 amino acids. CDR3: CASSIVAGGNSNTQYF. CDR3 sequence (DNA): TGTGCCAGTAGTATAGTAGCGGGGGGGAATAGCAATACGCAGTATTTT.

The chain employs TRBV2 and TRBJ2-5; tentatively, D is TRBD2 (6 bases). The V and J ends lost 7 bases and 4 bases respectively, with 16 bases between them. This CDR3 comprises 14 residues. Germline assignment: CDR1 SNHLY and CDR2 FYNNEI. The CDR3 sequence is CASNVGSEGETQYF. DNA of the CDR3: TGTGCCAGCAACGTGGGGTCGGAGGGAGAGACCCAGTACTTC.

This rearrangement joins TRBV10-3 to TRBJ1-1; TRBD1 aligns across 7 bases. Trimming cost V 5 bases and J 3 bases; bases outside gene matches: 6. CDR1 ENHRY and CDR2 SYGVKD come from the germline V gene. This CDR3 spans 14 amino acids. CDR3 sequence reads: CAISNDRVDTEAFF. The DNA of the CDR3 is TGTGCCATCAGTAATGACAGGGTGGACACTGAAGCTTTCTTT.

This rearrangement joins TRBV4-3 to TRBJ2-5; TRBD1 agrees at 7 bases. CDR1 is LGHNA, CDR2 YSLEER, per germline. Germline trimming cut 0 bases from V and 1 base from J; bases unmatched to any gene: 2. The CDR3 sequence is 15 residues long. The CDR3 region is CASSQDRTGQETQYF. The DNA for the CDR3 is TGCGCCAGCAGCCAAGATCGGACAGGCCAAGAGACCCAGTACTTC.

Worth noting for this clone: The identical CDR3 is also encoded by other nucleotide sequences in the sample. The CDR3 protein is CASSLGQGNYGYTF. The CDR3 DNA reads as TGTGCCAGCAGCCTGGGACAGGGTAACTATGGCTACACCTTC. The rearrangement uses TRBV7-9 and TRBJ1-2; 9 bases match TRBD1. V shed 5 bases, J shed 1 base, and the junction held 2 bases outside the gene matches. CDR1 is SEHNR and CDR2 is FQNEAQ in the germline V gene (reference sequence). The CDR3 has 14 amino acids.

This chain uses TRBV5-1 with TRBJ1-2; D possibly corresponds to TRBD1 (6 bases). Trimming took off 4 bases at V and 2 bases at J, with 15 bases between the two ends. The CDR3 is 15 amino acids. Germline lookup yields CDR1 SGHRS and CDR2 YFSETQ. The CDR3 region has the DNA TGCGCCAGCAGCCCGGGACAACTACTCAACTATGGCTACACCTTC. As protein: CASSPGQLLNYGYTF.

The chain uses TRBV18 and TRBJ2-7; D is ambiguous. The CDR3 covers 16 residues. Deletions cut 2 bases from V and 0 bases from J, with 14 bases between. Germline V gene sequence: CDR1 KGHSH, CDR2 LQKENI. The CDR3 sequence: CASSPNSGSSSYEQYF. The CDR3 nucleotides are TGTGCCAGCTCACCAAATAGTGGTAGTAGCTCCTACGAGCAGTACTTC.

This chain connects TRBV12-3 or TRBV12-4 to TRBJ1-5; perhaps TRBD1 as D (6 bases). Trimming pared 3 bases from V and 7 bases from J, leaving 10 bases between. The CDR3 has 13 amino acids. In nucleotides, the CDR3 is TGTGCCAGCAGTTTCCAGGGGTGGCAGCCCCAGCATTTT. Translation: CASSFQGWQPQHF.

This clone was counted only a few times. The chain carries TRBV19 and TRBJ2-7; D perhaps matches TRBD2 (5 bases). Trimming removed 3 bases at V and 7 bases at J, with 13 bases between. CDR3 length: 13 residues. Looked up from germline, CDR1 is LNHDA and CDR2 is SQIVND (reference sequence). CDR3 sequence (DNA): TGTGCCAGTAGTATTGACGGGGAAGAGGAGCAGTACTTC. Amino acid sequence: CASSIDGEEEQYF.

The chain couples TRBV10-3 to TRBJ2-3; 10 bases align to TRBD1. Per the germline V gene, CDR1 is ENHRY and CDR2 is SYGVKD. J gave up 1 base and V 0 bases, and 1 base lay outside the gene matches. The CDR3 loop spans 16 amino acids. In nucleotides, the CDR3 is TGTGCCATCAGTGAGTCTGGACAGGGGGGCACAGATACGCAGTATTTT. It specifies CAISESGQGGTDTQYF.